This T cell receptor beta chain was observed in a study of T cells in Graves' hyperthyroidism and ophthalmopathy. Ophthalmopathy cases scored 3 or more on the Clinical Activity Score and 4 or more on NOSPECS grade, with duration below 3 months. In its sample, this clonotype was seen many times. RNA transcripts were the template for amplifying TCR beta CDR3 regions. TCR CDR3 underwent first-round RT-PCR with the HTBI primer set. TCRdb analysed the multiplex PCR reads with MiXCR anew, one entry per CDR3 protein. The sample has approximately 430,000 distinct CDR3 sequences; approximately 15% are singletons. The CDR3 is 14 residues long. Looked up from germline, CDR1 is SGHTA and CDR2 is FQGTGA. V lost 1 base, J lost 7 bases, and 11 bases lay in between.

This receptor was taken from a young man with Graves' ophthalmopathy. This rearrangement joins TRBV7-3 to TRBJ2-1; TRBD2 might be the D (6 bases). The material sequenced was blood. In DNA, the CDR3 is TGTGCCAGCAGCTTAATTAGCGGAGCGAATGAGCAGTTCTTC. This translates into CASSLISGANEQFF.